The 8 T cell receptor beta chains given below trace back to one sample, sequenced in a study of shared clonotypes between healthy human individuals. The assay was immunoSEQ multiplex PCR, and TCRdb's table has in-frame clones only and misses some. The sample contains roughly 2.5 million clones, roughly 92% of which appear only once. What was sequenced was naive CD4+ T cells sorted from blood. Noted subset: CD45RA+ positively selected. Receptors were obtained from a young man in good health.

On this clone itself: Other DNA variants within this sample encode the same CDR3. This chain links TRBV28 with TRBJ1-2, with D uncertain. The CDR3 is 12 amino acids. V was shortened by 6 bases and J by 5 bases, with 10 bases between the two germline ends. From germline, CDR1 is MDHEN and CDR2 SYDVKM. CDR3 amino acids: CASSPAGYGYTF. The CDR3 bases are TGTGCCAGCAGCCCGGCCGGGTATGGCTACACCTTC.

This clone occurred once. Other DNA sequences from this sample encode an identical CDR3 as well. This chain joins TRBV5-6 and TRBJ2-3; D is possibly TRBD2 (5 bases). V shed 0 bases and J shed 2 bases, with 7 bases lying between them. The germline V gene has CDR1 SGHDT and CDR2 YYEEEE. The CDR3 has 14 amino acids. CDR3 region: CASSLGLATDTQYF. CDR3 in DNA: TGTGCCAGCAGCTTGGGTCTAGCCACAGATACGCAGTATTTT.

The CDR3 sequence: CASSLDAGNNYGYTF. CDR3 in DNA: TGCGCCAGCAGCTTGGATGCGGGGAATAACTATGGCTACACCTTC. The chain carries TRBV5-1 and TRBJ1-2; D gene uncertain. Trimming stripped 0 bases from V and 1 base from J, with 10 bases between. This CDR3 comprises 15 residues. Germline V gives CDR1 SGHRS, CDR2 YFSETQ.

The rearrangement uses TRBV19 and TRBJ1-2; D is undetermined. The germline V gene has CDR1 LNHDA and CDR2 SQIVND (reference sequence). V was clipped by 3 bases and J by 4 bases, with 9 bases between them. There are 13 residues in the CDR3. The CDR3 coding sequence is TGTGCCAGTAGTATTTTTGGACCCTATGGCTACACCTTC. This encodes CASSIFGPYGYTF.

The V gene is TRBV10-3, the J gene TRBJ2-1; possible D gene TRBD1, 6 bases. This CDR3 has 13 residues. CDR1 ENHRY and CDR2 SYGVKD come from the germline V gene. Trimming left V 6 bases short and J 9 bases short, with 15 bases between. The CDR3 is CAISRDTWGEQFF. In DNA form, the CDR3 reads TGTGCCATCAGCCGGGACACCTGGGGTGAGCAGTTCTTC.

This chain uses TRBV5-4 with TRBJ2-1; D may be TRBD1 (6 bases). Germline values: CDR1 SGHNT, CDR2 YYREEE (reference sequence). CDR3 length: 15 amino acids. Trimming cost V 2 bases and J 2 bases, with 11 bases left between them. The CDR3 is CASSFGQGPYNEQFF. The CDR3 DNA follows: TGTGCCAGCAGCTTTGGGCAGGGGCCCTACAATGAGCAGTTCTTC.

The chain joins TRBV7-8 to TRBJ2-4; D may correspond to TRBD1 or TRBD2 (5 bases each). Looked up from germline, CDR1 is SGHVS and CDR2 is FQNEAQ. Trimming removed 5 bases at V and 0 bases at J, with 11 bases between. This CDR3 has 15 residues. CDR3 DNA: TGTGCCAGCAGCGAGGGGAGCTCAGCCAAAAACATTCAGTACTTC. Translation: CASSEGSSAKNIQYF.

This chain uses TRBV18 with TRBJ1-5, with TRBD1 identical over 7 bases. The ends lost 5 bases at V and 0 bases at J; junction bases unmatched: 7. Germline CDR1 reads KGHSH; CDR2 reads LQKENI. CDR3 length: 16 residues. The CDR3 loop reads CASSAGTAYSNQPQHF. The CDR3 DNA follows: TGTGCCAGCTCAGCCGGGACAGCTTATAGCAATCAGCCCCAGCATTTT.